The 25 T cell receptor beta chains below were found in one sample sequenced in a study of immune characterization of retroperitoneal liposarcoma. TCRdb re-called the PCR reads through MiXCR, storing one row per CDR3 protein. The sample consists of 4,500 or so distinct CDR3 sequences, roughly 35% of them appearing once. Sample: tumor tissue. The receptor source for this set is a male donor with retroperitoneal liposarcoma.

CDR3 coding DNA: TGTGCCAGCAGTTACTCCCCGACAGGGGGCACTGAAGCTTTCTTT. Translation: CASSYSPTGGTEAFF. The V call is TRBV6-6, the J call TRBJ1-1, with 9 bases lining up with TRBD1. In germline, CDR1 is MNHNY, CDR2 SVGAGI (reference sequence). The CDR3 is 15 residues long. Losses at the gene ends were 0 bases for V and 4 bases for J; bases not matched to a gene: 3.

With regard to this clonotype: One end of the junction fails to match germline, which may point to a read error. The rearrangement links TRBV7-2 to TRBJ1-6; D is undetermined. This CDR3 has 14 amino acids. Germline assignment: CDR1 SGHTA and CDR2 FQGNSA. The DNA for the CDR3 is TGTGCCAGCAGCTTAGCCGGGAGACCTTACGAGCAGTACTTT. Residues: CASSLAGRPYEQYF.

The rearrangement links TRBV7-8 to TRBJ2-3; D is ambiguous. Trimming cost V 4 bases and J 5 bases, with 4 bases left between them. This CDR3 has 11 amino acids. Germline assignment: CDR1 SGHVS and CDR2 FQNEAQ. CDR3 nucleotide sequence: TGTGCCAGCAGCTCACTAGATACGCAGTATTTT. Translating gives CASSSLDTQYF.

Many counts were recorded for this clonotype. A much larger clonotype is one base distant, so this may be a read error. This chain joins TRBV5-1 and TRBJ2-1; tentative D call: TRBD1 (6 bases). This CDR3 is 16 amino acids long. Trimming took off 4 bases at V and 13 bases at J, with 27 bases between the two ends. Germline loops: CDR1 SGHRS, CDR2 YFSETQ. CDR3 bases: TGCGCCAGCAGCACTGAACAGGGCTTCCTGGGAGAGACCCAGTTCTTC. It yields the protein CASSTEQGFLGETQFF.

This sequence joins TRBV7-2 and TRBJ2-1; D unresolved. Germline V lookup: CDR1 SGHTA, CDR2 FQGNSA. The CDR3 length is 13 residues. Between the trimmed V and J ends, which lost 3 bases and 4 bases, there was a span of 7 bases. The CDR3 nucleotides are TGTGCCAGCAGCTTTAACAGTTACAATGAGCAGTTCTTC. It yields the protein CASSFNSYNEQFF.

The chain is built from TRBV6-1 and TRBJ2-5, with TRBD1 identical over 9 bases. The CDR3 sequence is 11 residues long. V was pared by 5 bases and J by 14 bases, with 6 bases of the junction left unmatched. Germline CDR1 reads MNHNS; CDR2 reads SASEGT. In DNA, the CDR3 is TGTGCCAGCAGTCAGGGACAGGGAAGTTACTTC. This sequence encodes CASSQGQGSYF.

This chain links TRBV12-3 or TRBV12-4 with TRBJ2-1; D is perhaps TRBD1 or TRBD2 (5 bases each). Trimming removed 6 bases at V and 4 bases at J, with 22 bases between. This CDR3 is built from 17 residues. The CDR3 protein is CASRSAPGTSPYNEQFF. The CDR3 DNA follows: TGTGCCAGCAGATCCGCCCCGGGGACCTCCCCGTACAATGAGCAGTTCTTC.

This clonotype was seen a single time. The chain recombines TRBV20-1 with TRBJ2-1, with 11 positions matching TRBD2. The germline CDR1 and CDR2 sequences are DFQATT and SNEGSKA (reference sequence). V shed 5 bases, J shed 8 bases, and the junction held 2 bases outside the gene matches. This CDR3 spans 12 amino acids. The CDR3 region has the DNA TGCAGTGCTGCGACTAGCGGGGATGAGCAGTTCTTC. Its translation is CSAATSGDEQFF.

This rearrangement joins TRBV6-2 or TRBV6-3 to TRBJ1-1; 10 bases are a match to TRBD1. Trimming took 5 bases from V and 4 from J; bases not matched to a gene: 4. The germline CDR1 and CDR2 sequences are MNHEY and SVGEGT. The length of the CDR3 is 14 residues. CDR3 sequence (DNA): TGTGCCAGCAGTCCCGACAGGGGGCTCACTGAAGCTTTCTTT. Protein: CASSPDRGLTEAFF.

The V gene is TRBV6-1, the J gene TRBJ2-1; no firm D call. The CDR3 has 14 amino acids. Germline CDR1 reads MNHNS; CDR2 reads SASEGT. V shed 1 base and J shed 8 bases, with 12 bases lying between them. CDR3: CASSEERLSYEQFF. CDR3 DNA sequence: TGTGCCAGCAGTGAAGAACGGCTTAGCTATGAGCAGTTCTTC.

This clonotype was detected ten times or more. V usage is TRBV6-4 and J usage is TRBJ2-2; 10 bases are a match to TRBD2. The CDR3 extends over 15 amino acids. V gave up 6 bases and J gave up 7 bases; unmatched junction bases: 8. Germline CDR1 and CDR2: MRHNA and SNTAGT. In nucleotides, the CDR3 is TGTGCCAGCAGCCCTCTAGCGGGAGACGTCGGGGAGCTGTTTTTT. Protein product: CASSPLAGDVGELFF.

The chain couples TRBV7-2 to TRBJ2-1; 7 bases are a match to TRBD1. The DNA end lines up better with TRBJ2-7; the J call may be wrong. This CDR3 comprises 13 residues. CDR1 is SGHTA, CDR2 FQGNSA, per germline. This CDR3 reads CASSLDRGDEQYF. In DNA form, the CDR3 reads TGTGCCAGCAGCTTAGACAGGGGCGACGAGCAGTACTTC.

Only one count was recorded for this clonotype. The CDR3 DNA follows: TGCGCCAGCAGTCACGACGGACGGCCAATCTCTGGAAACACCATATATTTT. Translation: CASSHDGRPISGNTIYF. This chain joins TRBV23-1 and TRBJ1-3; D remains ambiguous. TRBV23-1 is labeled an ORF, and its function is uncertain. The ends were cut back, 3 bases at V and 0 bases at J, with 15 bases in the middle. This CDR3 spans 17 amino acids.

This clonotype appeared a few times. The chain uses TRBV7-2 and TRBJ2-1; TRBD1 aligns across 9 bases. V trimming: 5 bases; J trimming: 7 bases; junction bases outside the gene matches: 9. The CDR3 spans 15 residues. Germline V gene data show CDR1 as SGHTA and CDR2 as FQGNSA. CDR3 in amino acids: CASSAHRGRDNEQFF. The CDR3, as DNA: TGTGCCAGCAGCGCACACAGGGGGCGGGATAATGAGCAGTTCTTC.

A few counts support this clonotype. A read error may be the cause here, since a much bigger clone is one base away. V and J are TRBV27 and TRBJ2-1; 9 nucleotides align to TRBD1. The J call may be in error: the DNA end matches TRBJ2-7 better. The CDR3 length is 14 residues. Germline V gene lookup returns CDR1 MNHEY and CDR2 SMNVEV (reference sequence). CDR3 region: CASSEDRGENEQYF. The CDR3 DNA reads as TGTGCCAGCAGTGAGGACAGGGGTGAGAATGAGCAGTACTTC.

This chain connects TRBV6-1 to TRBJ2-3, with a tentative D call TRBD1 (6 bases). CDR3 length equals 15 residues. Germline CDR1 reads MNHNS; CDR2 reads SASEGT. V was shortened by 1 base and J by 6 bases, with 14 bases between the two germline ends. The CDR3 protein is CASSEGVTGYDTQYF. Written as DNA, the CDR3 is TGTGCCAGCAGTGAAGGGGTAACAGGGTACGATACGCAGTATTTT.

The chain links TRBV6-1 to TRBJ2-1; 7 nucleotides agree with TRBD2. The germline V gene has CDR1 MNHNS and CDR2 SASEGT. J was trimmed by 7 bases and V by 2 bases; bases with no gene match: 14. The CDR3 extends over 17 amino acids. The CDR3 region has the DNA TGTGCCAGCAGTGAATACTGGCGGGAGACGGGGCAGAATGAGCAGTTCTTC. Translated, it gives CASSEYWRETGQNEQFF.

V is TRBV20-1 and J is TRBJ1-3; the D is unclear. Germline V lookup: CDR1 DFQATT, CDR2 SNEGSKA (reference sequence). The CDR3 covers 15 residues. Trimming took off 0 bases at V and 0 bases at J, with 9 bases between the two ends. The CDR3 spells CSAREMASSGNTIYF. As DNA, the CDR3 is TGCAGTGCTAGAGAGATGGCCAGCTCTGGAAACACCATATATTTT.

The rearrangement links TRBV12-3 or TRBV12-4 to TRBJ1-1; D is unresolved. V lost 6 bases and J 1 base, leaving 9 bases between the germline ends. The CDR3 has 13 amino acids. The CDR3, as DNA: TGTGCCAGCAGACCTTGGGAGAACACTGAAGCTTTCTTT. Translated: CASRPWENTEAFF.

This CDR3 reads CASSYVRGTSGTKSYNEQFF. The CDR3 region has the DNA TGTGCCAGCAGCTACGTCAGGGGGACTAGCGGGACTAAGTCCTACAATGAGCAGTTCTTC. This chain connects TRBV12-3 or TRBV12-4 to TRBJ2-1; 13 bases line up with TRBD2. Trimming removed 6 bases from V and 1 base from J; junction bases left unmatched: 15. The CDR3 spans 20 residues.

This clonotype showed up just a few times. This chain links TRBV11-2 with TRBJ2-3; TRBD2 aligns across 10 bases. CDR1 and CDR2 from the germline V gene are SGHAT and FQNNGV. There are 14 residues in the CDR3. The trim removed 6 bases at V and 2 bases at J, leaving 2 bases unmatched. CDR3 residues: CASRLAGHTDTQYF. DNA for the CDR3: TGTGCCAGCAGACTAGCGGGACACACAGATACGCAGTATTTT.

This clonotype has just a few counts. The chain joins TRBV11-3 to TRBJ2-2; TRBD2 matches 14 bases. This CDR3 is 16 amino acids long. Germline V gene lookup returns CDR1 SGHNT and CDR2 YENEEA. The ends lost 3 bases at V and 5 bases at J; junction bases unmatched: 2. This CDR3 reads CASSFGLAGGTGELFF. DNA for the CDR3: TGTGCCAGCAGCTTCGGACTAGCGGGGGGTACCGGGGAGCTGTTTTTT.

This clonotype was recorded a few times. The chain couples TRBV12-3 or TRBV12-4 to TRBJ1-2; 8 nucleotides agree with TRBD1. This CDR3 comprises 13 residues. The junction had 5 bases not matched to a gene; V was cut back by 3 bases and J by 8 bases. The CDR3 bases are TGTGCCAGCAGTTTGGACAGGGTAAAAGGCTACACCTTC. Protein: CASSLDRVKGYTF.

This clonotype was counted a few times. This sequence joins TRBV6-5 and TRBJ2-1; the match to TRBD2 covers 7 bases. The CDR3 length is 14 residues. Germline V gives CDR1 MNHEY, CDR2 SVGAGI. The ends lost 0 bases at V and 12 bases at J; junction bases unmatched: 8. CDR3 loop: CASSYSSAGEVQFF. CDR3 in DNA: TGTGCCAGCAGTTACTCCTCGGCGGGAGAGGTGCAGTTCTTC.

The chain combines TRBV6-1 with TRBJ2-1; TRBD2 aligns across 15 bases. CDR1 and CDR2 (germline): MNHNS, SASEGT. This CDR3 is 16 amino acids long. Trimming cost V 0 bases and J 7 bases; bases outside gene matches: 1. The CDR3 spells CASSEAGTSGGNEQFF. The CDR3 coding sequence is TGTGCCAGCAGTGAAGCCGGGACTAGCGGGGGGAATGAGCAGTTCTTC.